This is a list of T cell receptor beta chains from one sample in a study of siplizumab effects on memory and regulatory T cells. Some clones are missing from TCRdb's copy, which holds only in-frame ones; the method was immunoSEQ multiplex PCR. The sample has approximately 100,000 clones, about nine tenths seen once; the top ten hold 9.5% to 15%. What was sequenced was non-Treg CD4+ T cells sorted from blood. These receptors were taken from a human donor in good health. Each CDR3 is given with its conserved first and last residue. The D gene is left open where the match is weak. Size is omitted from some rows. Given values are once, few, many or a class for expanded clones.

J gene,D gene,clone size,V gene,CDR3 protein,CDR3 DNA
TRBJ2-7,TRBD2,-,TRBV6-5,CASSRGTSFYEQYF,TGTGCCAGCAGTCGAGGGACTAGTTTCTACGAGCAGTACTTC
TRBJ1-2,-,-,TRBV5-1,CASSFGGTAYGYTF,TGCGCCAGCAGCTTTGGGGGGACGGCCTATGGCTACACCTTC
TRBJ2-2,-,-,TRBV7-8,CASSLRGIGTGELFF,TGTGCCAGCAGCTTACGGGGTATCGGGACCGGGGAGCTGTTTTTT
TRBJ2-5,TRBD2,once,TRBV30,CAWSGGLAAQETQYF,TGTGCCTGGAGTGGGGGACTAGCCGCGCAAGAGACCCAGTACTTC
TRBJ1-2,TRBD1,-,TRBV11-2,CASSLVGQGVYGYTF,TGTGCCAGCAGCTTAGTGGGACAGGGGGTTTATGGCTACACCTTC
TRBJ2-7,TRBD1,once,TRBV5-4,CASSQDRAYEQYF,TGTGCCAGCAGCCAGGACAGGGCGTACGAGCAGTACTTC
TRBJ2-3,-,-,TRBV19,CASSISADHTDTQYF,TGTGCCAGTAGTATATCAGCGGACCACACAGATACGCAGTATTTT
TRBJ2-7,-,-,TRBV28,CASKSDSNYEQYF,TGTGCCAGCAAGTCAGACAGTAACTACGAGCAGTACTTC
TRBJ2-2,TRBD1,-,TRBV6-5,CASSYSMGQGYRELFF,TGTGCCAGCAGTTATAGTATGGGACAGGGATACCGGGAGCTGTTTTTT
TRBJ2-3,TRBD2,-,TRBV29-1,CSADDLAGADTQYF,TGCAGCGCCGATGACCTAGCGGGAGCCGATACGCAGTATTTT
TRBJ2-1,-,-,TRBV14,CASSQFGEQFF,TGTGCCAGCAGCCAGTTTGGTGAGCAGTTCTTC
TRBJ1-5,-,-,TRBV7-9,CASSLGGESNQPQHF,TGTGCCAGCAGCTTGGGGGGCGAGAGCAATCAGCCCCAGCATTTT
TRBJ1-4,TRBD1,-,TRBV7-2,CASSLQGVSEKLFF,TGTGCCAGCAGCCTACAGGGGGTTAGTGAAAAACTGTTTTTT
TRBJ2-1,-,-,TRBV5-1,CASSGRGATYNEQFF,TGCGCCAGCAGTGGACGGGGGGCTACCTACAATGAGCAGTTCTTC
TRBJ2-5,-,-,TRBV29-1,CSAGGYQETQYF,TGCAGCGCTGGGGGGTACCAAGAGACCCAGTACTTC
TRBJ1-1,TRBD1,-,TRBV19,CASSRGLQGGTEAFF,TGTGCCAGTAGTCGCGGGTTACAGGGGGGGACTGAAGCTTTCTTT
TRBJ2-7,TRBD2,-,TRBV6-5,CASSSGAGGPYEQYF,TGTGCCAGCAGTTCCGGGGCGGGAGGTCCCTACGAGCAGTACTTC
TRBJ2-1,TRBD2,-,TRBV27,CASSLSGGTFQFF,TGTGCCAGCAGTTTATCGGGAGGGACTTTCCAGTTCTTC
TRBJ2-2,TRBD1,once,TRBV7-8,CADRQGSGELFF,TGTGCCGATCGACAGGGGTCCGGGGAGCTGTTTTTT
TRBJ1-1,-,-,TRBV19,CASKELMNTEAFF,TGTGCCAGTAAGGAGCTCATGAACACTGAAGCTTTCTTT
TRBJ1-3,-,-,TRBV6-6,CASSPGTGNTIYF,TGTGCCAGCAGTCCCGGGACAGGAAACACCATATATTTT
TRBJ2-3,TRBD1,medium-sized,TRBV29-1,CSVKPGQTQYF,TGCAGCGTCAAACCGGGACAGACGCAGTATTTT
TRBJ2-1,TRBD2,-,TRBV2,CASLPDSGSSYNEQFF,TGTGCCAGCCTCCCGGATAGCGGGAGCTCCTACAATGAGCAGTTCTTC
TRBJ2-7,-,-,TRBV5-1,CASSLPTGNEQYF,TGCGCCAGCAGCTTACCTACAGGGAACGAGCAGTACTTC
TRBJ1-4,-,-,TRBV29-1,CSVGSGGGGEKLFF,TGCAGCGTTGGATCGGGGGGCGGAGGGGAAAAACTGTTTTTT
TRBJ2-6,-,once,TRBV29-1,CSVEAGLAHSGANVLTF,TGCAGCGTTGAAGCGGGGTTGGCTCACTCTGGGGCCAACGTCCTGACTTTC
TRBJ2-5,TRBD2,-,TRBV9,CASSPRTSGSLETQYF,TGTGCCAGCAGCCCCCGGACTAGCGGGAGTCTGGAGACCCAGTACTTC
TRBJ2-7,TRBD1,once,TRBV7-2,CASSYRGRTPYEQYF,TGTGCCAGCAGTTACAGGGGGAGGACGCCCTACGAGCAGTACTTC
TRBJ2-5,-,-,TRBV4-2,CASSPRGLIQETQYF,TGTGCCAGCAGCCCAAGGGGCTTAATCCAAGAGACCCAGTACTTC
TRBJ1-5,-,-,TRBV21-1,CASSDIGPGGYSNQPQHF,TGTGCCAGCAGCGATATAGGGCCAGGGGGCTATAGCAATCAGCCCCAGCATTTT
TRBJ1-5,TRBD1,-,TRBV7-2,CASSRQGGNQPQHF,TGTGCCAGCAGCCGACAGGGGGGAAATCAGCCCCAGCATTTT
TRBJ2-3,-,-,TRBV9,CASSVGGPTGTDTQYF,TGTGCCAGCAGCGTAGGAGGTCCGACGGGCACAGATACGCAGTATTTT
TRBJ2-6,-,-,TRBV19,CASSSLGSSGANVLTF,TGTGCCAGTAGTTCATTGGGAAGCTCTGGGGCCAACGTCCTGACTTTC
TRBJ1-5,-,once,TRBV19,CASNGQYNQPQHF,TGTGCCAGTAACGGACAGTACAATCAGCCCCAGCATTTT
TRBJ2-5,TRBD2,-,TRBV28,CASSLSGLAAPGETQYF,TGTGCCAGCAGTTTATCAGGACTAGCGGCACCAGGGGAGACCCAGTACTTC
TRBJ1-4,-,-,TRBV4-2,CASSQVHNEKLFF,TGTGCCAGCAGCCAAGTCCATAATGAAAAACTGTTTTTT
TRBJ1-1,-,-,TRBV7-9,CASSLMQGNTEAFF,TGTGCCAGCAGCTTGATGCAGGGGAACACTGAAGCTTTCTTT
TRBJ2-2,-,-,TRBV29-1,CSVDTTGELFF,TGCAGCGTTGATACCACCGGGGAGCTGTTTTTT
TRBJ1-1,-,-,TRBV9,CASSDRLSSLPMNTEAFF,TGTGCCAGCAGCGACCGACTTTCCTCCCTCCCCATGAACACTGAAGCTTTCTTT
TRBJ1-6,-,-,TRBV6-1,CASSDRVFSPLHF,TGTGCCAGCAGTGACAGGGTTTTTTCACCCCTCCACTTT
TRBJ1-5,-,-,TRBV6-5,CASSYSRGSNQPQHF,TGTGCCAGCAGTTACTCTAGGGGTTCTAATCAGCCCCAGCATTTT